The next 19 T cell receptor beta chains were all read from a single sample in a study of radiation and T cells in renal cell carcinoma (dated by TCRdb to the early 2020s). The library was made by the immunoSEQ multiplex PCR assay. As stored in TCRdb, this immuneACCESS dataset retains in-frame rearrangements with V and J assigned. A fraction of the clones does not appear; measured against another copy, unresolved V genes explain less than half of the discrepancy, and the remainder lacks a known reason. The table for this sample lists 140,000 or so clones; less than 90% of them were counted only once. The ten largest clones represent around a sixth of the sample. Read against the paper, the sample's time point label means: blood 4 weeks post-SBRT, at nephrectomy. This sample's treatment or condition label indicates: 15 Gy SBRT to primary tumor, nephrectomy 4 weeks later. The sequences come from blood, collected from a patient whose treatment included radiotherapy and nephrectomy. These receptors were collected from a woman aged 50 to 65 with renal cell carcinoma.

The chain uses TRBV29-1 and TRBJ2-7, with D unclear. Deletions cut 6 bases from V and 3 bases from J, with 6 bases between. This CDR3 contains 10 residues. Looked up from germline, CDR1 is SQVTM and CDR2 is ANQGSEA. The CDR3 DNA reads as TGCAGCGTCATGGACTACGAGCAGTACTTC. It yields the protein CSVMDYEQYF.

The V call is TRBV19, the J call TRBJ1-2; no reliable D call. The CDR3 extends over 13 amino acids. Germline CDR1 reads LNHDA; CDR2 reads SQIVND (reference sequence). Trimming shortened V by 3 bases and J by 2 bases, and 7 bases separated the two germline ends. CDR3 amino acids: CASSIEGNYGYTF. The CDR3 coding sequence is TGTGCCAGTAGTATTGAGGGAAACTATGGCTACACCTTC.

The V and J genes are TRBV4-1 and TRBJ2-7, with D unclear. V dropped 7 bases and J dropped 3 bases, with 19 bases sitting between them. The CDR3 contains 15 residues. Germline lookup yields CDR1 MGHRA and CDR2 YSYEKL. CDR3 DNA: TGCGCCAGCACGGCCCGAGACCTGGACGGCTACGAGCAGTACTTC. This encodes CASTARDLDGYEQYF.

The chain couples TRBV6-5 to TRBJ1-2; unclear D gene. The CDR3 length is 11 residues. Trimming left V 6 bases short and J 6 bases short, with 8 bases between. Germline V gene lookup returns CDR1 MNHEY and CDR2 SVGAGI. CDR3 coding DNA: TGTGCCAGCAGCCCAATGGATGGCTACACCTTC. It yields the protein CASSPMDGYTF.

This chain uses TRBV5-5 with TRBJ1-1; 8 nucleotides line up with TRBD1. The CDR3 loop spans 15 amino acids. The germline gives CDR1 SGHKS, CDR2 YYEKEE (reference sequence). The V segment lost 0 bases and the J segment 6 bases; nucleotides outside the gene matches: 7. The CDR3 DNA is TGTGCCAGCAGCTTGGAACAGGGGGGGTTTGCTGAAGCTTTCTTT. Amino acid sequence: CASSLEQGGFAEAFF.

The CDR3 sequence is CASSDGTVNQPQHF. The CDR3 DNA sequence: TGTGCCAGCAGCGACGGGACAGTCAATCAGCCCCAGCATTTT. The gene calls are TRBV9 and TRBJ1-5; the match to TRBD1 covers 7 bases. Looked up from germline, CDR1 is SGDLS and CDR2 is YYNGEE. The CDR3 is 14 residues long. Trimming at V came to 3 bases and at J to 3 bases, leaving 3 bases not matched to a gene.

The chain's CDR3 is CASSLARASSYNSPLHF. The CDR3 bases are TGCGCCAGCAGCTTGGCTCGCGCGAGCTCCTATAATTCACCCCTCCACTTT. The chain has TRBV5-1 and TRBJ1-6, with D hard to call. Per the germline V gene, CDR1 is SGHRS and CDR2 is YFSETQ. The V gene lost 0 bases and the J gene lost 0 bases, with 10 bases spanning the gap. The CDR3 covers 17 residues.

Comments on this clone: An end of the junction differs from the germline gene, which may be a read error. The rearrangement uses TRBV10-1 and TRBJ2-4, with a tentative D call TRBD1 (6 bases). In germline, CDR1 is WNHNN, CDR2 SYGVQD (reference sequence). The CDR3 runs 18 residues. CDR3 amino acids: CASSESMGALSSKNIQYF. DNA for the CDR3: TGCGCCAGCAGTGAGTCGATGGGGGCTTTAAGTTCCAAGAACATTCAGTACTTC.

The J gene is TRBJ1-3, the V gene TRBV28; 8 bases are a match to TRBD1. Germline V CDR1 and CDR2: MDHEN, SYDVKM. The CDR3 sequence is 14 residues long. V gave up 7 bases and J gave up 4 bases; unmatched junction bases: 6. The CDR3 spells CASIQGALGNTIYF. DNA for the CDR3: TGTGCCAGCATTCAGGGGGCGTTGGGAAACACCATATATTTT.

The chain is built from TRBV4-1 and TRBJ2-1; possibly TRBD2 for D (5 bases). Between the trimmed V and J ends, which lost 1 base and 2 bases, there was a span of 6 bases. Germline CDR1 MGHRA, CDR2 YSYEKL. This CDR3 has 14 amino acids. The CDR3 sequence: CASSQGGAYNEQFF. CDR3 in DNA: TGCGCCAGCAGCCAAGGGGGAGCCTACAATGAGCAGTTCTTC.

This chain uses TRBV6-5 with TRBJ1-5, with D hard to call. The CDR3 loop spans 16 amino acids. Per the germline V gene, CDR1 is MNHEY and CDR2 is SVGAGI. V lost 0 bases, J lost 4 bases, and 13 bases lay in between. The CDR3 DNA reads as TGTGCCAGCAGTTACTCGGGGTCTCATCCTAATCAGCCCCAGCATTTT. This encodes CASSYSGSHPNQPQHF.

CDR3 DNA sequence: TGTGCCAGCAGTTTAGACAGGGCGACTAATGAAAAACTGTTTTTT. Amino acid sequence: CASSLDRATNEKLFF. The V gene is TRBV6-6, the J gene TRBJ1-4; 7 bases fit TRBD1. J was trimmed by 2 bases and V by 4 bases; bases with no gene match: 4. Germline V gene sequence: CDR1 MNHNY, CDR2 SVGAGI (reference sequence). The CDR3 totals 15 residues.

This rearrangement joins TRBV6-5 to TRBJ2-3, with TRBD2 as a possible D gene (5 bases). The germline gives CDR1 MNHEY, CDR2 SVGAGI. The CDR3 covers 14 residues. Between the trimmed V and J ends, which lost 6 bases and 2 bases, there was a span of 12 bases. The CDR3 DNA sequence: TGTGCCAGCAGCTACGAGCGGACCACAGATACGCAGTATTTT. Translation: CASSYERTTDTQYF.

The chain has TRBV2 and TRBJ2-7; 13 nucleotides line up with TRBD2. The V gene's germline CDR1 is SNHLY and CDR2 FYNNEI. The CDR3 runs 20 residues. Trimming cost V 6 bases and J 3 bases; bases outside gene matches: 20. The CDR3 here is CASSLPGLAGTGGLFYEQYF. The CDR3 region has the DNA TGTGCCAGCAGCCTCCCGGGACTAGCGGGAACGGGAGGGTTATTCTACGAGCAGTACTTC.

The J gene is TRBJ2-3, the V gene TRBV5-5; 9 bases align to TRBD2. J lost 1 base, V lost 3 bases, and 6 bases had no gene match. The CDR3 runs to 16 residues. In germline, CDR1 is SGHKS, CDR2 YYEKEE (reference sequence). CDR3 region: CASSSQQRGGTDTQYF. CDR3 in DNA: TGTGCCAGCAGCTCCCAACAGCGGGGGGGCACAGATACGCAGTATTTT.

V is TRBV5-1 and J is TRBJ2-3; TRBD2 agrees at 13 bases. The CDR3 has 16 amino acids. Trimming removed 4 bases from V and 4 bases from J; junction bases left unmatched: 6. Per the germline V gene, CDR1 is SGHRS and CDR2 is YFSETQ. CDR3 sequence: CASSARTSGGSDTQYF. The CDR3, as DNA: TGCGCCAGCAGCGCGCGGACTAGCGGGGGTTCAGATACGCAGTATTTT.

This chain joins TRBV27 and TRBJ2-3, with 12 bases identical to TRBD2. Germline trimming cut 6 bases from V and 5 bases from J; bases unmatched to any gene: 12. CDR3 length: 17 residues. Germline V gives CDR1 MNHEY, CDR2 SMNVEV (reference sequence). The CDR3 spells CASSSPWTSGARDTQYF. The CDR3 DNA is TGTGCCAGCAGCTCACCCTGGACTAGCGGGGCTCGAGATACGCAGTATTTT.

The chain joins TRBV19 to TRBJ2-2; D remains unclear. The V gene's germline CDR1 is LNHDA and CDR2 SQIVND (reference sequence). The V gene lost 2 bases and the J gene lost 1 base, with 5 bases spanning the gap. This CDR3 is built from 14 residues. The CDR3 spells CASSISQNTGELFF. CDR3 coding DNA: TGTGCCAGTAGTATAAGCCAGAACACCGGGGAGCTGTTTTTT.

This rearrangement joins TRBV4-3 to TRBJ2-3; D is possibly TRBD2 (5 bases). The CDR3 consists of 15 residues. V lost 4 bases and J 0 bases, leaving 11 bases between the germline ends. Germline-derived CDR1 and CDR2 are LGHNA and YSLEER. CDR3 coding DNA: TGCGCCAGCAGCCGCGGGTACTTCAGCACAGATACGCAGTATTTT. It yields the protein CASSRGYFSTDTQYF.